What follows is one T cell receptor (beta chain) and its context. Repertoires were generated with immunoSEQ multiplex PCR, while TCRdb's copy carries only in-frame clones and drops some. The data hold approximately 160,000 clones, with 70% to 85% observed a single time. The record originates from a study of blood T cell repertoires in COVID-19. Across the study: COVID-19 samples collected from the United States, Italy and Spain covered acute and convalescent phases.

The sequencing input was peripheral blood. This receptor was taken from a woman aged 50 to 65 in a cohort sampled during active or convalescent COVID-19.

The CDR3 DNA sequence: TGTGCCAGCAGTGCACCTCAGCGCCTCTCCTATAATTCACCCCTCCACTTT. Protein: CASSAPQRLSYNSPLHF. V usage is TRBV6-1 and J usage is TRBJ1-6; the D is unclear. CDR3 length: 17 amino acids. V lost 4 bases, J lost 0 bases, and 13 bases lay in between. Germline V CDR1 and CDR2: MNHNS, SASEGT.